This T cell receptor (beta chain) was identified during a study of cytomegalovirus exposure and HLA in healthy donors. A few counts support this clone. Antigen specificity is unknown. The PCR was carried out with 60 Vbeta primers and 13 Jbeta primers. Profiled with immunoSEQ multiplex PCR; TCRdb holds only in-frame clones, not every one. The sample has fewer than 200,000 clones, approximately 72% seen once. The CDR3 is 13 amino acids. The V gene's germline CDR1 is SGHTA and CDR2 FQGNSA. The germline V and J ends were trimmed by 0 bases and 7 bases, with 9 bases remaining between them. Points from the study as a whole: Other equally common chains were less clonally expanded than HLA-associated TCR beta chains, a later analysis showed. Available immune exposure information was restricted to CMV serostatus only.

The sequencing input was PBMCs. The origin of this receptor is a human donor in good health. The chain combines TRBV7-2 with TRBJ1-1; D is unclear. In DNA form, the CDR3 reads TGTGCCAGCAGCTTAGCACGGGATGGTGAAGCTTTCTTT. Translated, it gives CASSLARDGEAFF.